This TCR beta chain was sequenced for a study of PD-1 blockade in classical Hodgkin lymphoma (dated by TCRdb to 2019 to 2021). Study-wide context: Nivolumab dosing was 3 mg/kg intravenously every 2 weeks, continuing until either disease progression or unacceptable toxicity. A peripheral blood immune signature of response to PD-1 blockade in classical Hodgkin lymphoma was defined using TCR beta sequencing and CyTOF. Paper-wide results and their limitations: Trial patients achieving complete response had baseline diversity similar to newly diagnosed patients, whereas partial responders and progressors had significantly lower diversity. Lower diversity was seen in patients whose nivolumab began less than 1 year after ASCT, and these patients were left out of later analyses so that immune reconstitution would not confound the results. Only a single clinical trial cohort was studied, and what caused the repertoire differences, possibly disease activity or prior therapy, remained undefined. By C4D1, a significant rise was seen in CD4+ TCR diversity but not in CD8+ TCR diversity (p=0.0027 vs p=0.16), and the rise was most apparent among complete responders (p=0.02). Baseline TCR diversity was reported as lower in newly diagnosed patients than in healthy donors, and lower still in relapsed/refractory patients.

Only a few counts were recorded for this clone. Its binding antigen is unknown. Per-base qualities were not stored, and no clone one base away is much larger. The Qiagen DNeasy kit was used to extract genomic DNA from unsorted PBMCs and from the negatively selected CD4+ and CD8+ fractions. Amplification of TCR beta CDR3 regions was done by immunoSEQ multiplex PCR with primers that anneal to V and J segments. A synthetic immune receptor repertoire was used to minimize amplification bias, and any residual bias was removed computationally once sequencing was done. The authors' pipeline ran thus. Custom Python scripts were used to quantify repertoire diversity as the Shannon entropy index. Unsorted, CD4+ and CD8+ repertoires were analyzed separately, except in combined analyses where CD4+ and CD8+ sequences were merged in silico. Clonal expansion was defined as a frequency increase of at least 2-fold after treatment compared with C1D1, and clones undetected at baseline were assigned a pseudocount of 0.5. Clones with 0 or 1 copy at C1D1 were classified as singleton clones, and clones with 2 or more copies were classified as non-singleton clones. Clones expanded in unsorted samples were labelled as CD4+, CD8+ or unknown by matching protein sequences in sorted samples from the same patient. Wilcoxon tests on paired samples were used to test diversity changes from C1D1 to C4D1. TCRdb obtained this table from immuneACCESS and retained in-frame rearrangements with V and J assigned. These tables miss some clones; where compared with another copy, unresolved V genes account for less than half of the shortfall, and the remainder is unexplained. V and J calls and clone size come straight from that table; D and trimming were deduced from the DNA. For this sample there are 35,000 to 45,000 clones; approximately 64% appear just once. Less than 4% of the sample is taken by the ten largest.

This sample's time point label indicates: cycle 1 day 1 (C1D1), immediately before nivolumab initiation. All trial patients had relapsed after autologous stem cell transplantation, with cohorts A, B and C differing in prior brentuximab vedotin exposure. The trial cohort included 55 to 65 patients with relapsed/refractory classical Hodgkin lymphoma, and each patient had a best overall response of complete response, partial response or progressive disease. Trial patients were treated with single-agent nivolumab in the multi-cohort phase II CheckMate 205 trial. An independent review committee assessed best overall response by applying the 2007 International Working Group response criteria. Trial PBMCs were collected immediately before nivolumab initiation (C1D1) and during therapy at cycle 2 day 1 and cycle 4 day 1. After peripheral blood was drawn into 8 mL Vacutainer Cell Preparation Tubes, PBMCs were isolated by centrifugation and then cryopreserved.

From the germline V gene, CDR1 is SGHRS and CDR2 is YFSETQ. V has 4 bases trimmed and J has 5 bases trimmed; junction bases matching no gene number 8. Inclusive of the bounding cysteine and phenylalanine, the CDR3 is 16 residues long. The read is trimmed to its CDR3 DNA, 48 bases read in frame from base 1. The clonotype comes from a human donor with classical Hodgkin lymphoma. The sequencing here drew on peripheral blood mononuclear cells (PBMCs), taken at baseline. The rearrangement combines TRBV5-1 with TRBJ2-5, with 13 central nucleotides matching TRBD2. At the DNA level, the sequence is TGCGCCAGCAGCGGGGGACTAGCGGGGAGTCGGGAGACCCAGTACTTC. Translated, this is CASSGGLAGSRETQYF.